The 26 T cell receptor beta chains given below trace back to one sample, sequenced in a study of blood T cell repertoires in COVID-19 (TCRdb year 2020). The protocol used for the library was the immunoSEQ multiplex PCR assay. Here the immuneACCESS table is served through TCRdb, limited to in-frame sequences with V and J called. Missing clones are a known gap in these copies; in checked studies unresolved V genes cover under half, and the rest lacks a known reason. The sample table shows about 360,000 clones, and about 88% are seen once. Under 3% of the sample is held by the ten biggest clonotypes. The specimen sequenced was peripheral blood. These receptors all stem from a human donor in a cohort sampled during active COVID-19.

V usage is TRBV6-5 and J usage is TRBJ2-5, with D possibly being TRBD1 (5 bases). V was shortened by 6 bases and J by 2 bases, with 16 bases between the two germline ends. Looked up from germline, CDR1 is MNHEY and CDR2 is SVGAGI. The CDR3 loop spans 15 amino acids. The CDR3: CASRQRAGNQETQYF. In DNA form, the CDR3 reads TGTGCCAGCAGACAACGGGCAGGGAATCAAGAGACCCAGTACTTC.

The rearrangement links TRBV1 to TRBJ2-1; TRBD2 is the table's D call, not checked against the DNA. TRBV1 corresponds to a pseudogene. The CDR3 totals 17 residues. The CDR3 here is CTSSQTAAGVSYNEQFF. The CDR3 DNA reads as TGCACCAGCAGCCAAACCGCAGCGGGGGTTTCCTACAATGAGCAGTTCTTC.

The V and J genes are TRBV24-1 and TRBJ1-4, with TRBD1 identical over 9 bases. This CDR3 spans 14 amino acids. Germline V gene sequence: CDR1 KGHDR, CDR2 SFDVKD. J gave up 0 bases and V 10 bases, and 2 bases lay outside the gene matches. CDR3 bases: TGTGCCACGGGGACAGGGACAACTAATGAAAAACTGTTTTTT. Its protein product is CATGTGTTNEKLFF.

This chain uses TRBV9 with TRBJ2-1; 7 nucleotides align to TRBD2. With V trimmed by 4 bases and J by 6 bases, 13 bases remained unmatched. CDR1 is SGDLS and CDR2 is YYNGEE in the germline V gene. This CDR3 spans 16 amino acids. The CDR3 protein is CASSPTPWGGVNEQFF. In DNA, the CDR3 is TGTGCCAGCAGCCCCACTCCATGGGGGGGGGTCAATGAGCAGTTCTTC.

The gene calls are TRBV5-6 and TRBJ2-1, with 9 bases aligning to TRBD1. CDR1 and CDR2 from the germline V gene are SGHDT and YYEEEE. J gave up 6 bases and V 6 bases, and 13 bases lay outside the gene matches. This CDR3 has 16 residues. The CDR3 loop reads CASTTLPGQGINEQFF. CDR3 in DNA: TGTGCCAGCACAACTCTTCCGGGACAGGGAATCAATGAGCAGTTCTTC.

There are a few counts of this clone. The sample carries other DNA sequences with the same CDR3. The chain combines TRBV24-1 with TRBJ2-3, with a possible D match to TRBD2 (5 bases). This CDR3 is 13 amino acids long. Germline CDR1 KGHDR, CDR2 SFDVKD. The ends were cut back, 5 bases at V and 3 bases at J, with 8 bases in the middle. The CDR3 is CATSAGLTDTQYF. The CDR3 region has the DNA TGTGCCACCAGTGCGGGGTTGACAGATACGCAGTATTTT.

In its sample, this clone was seen once. The rearrangement links TRBV7-5 to TRBJ2-4; the D segment call TRBD1 is taken from the table without a DNA check. TRBV7-5 is a pseudogene locus. The CDR3 extends over 16 amino acids. The CDR3 region has the DNA TGTGCCAGAAGCTCCAGAGGGGGTCGGGCCAAAAACATTCAGTACTTC. It codes for CARSSRGGRAKNIQYF.

V and J are TRBV30 and TRBJ1-2; D unresolved. The CDR3 is 13 residues long. Trimming took 4 bases from V and 7 from J, leaving 16 bases between them. The germline gives CDR1 GTSNPN, CDR2 SVGIG (reference sequence). The CDR3 loop reads CAWTLPGGGGYTF. The CDR3 DNA sequence: TGTGCCTGGACCCTCCCGGGAGGAGGTGGCTACACCTTC.

The rearrangement uses TRBV6-5 and TRBJ1-1, with 9 bases matching TRBD1. The CDR3 is 13 residues long. Germline values: CDR1 MNHEY, CDR2 SVGAGI. The V and J ends lost 7 bases and 4 bases, in that order; junction bases with no gene match: 4. CDR3 coding DNA: TGTGCCAGCACTCAGACAGGGGGCACTGAAGCTTTCTTT. Translation gives CASTQTGGTEAFF.

This chain links TRBV6-5 with TRBJ2-3; 10 nucleotides agree with TRBD1. The CDR3 runs to 15 residues. The junction had 5 bases not matched to a gene; V was cut back by 6 bases and J by 2 bases. CDR1 and CDR2 (germline): MNHEY, SVGAGI. CDR3 sequence reads: CASSQTGGPTDTQYF. The CDR3 coding sequence is TGTGCCAGCAGCCAGACAGGGGGCCCCACAGATACGCAGTATTTT.

The V gene is TRBV6-1, the J gene TRBJ1-1; D remains unclear. The CDR3 has 12 amino acids. Per germline, CDR1 MNHNS and CDR2 SASEGT. Trimming stripped 2 bases from V and 7 bases from J, with 8 bases between. The CDR3 reads CASSEIISEAFF. The CDR3 DNA reads TGTGCCAGCAGTGAAATTATCAGTGAAGCTTTCTTT.

V gene TRBV5-1 combines with J gene TRBJ2-1; D is perhaps TRBD2 (6 bases). The germline V and J ends were trimmed by 5 bases and 1 base, with 13 bases remaining between them. The CDR3 runs to 15 residues. The germline V gene has CDR1 SGHRS and CDR2 YFSETQ. CDR3 residues: CASRPGTESYNEQFF. For the CDR3, the DNA is TGCGCCAGCAGACCCGGGACTGAATCCTACAATGAGCAGTTCTTC.

The rearrangement joins TRBV5-5 to TRBJ2-7; a weak D match, TRBD2 (6 bases). The CDR3 has 15 amino acids. Trimming took off 6 bases at V and 3 bases at J, with 19 bases between the two ends. CDR1 is SGHKS, CDR2 YYEKEE, per germline (reference sequence). The CDR3 nucleotides read TGTGCCAGCAACCAGGTGCCGGAGGGCTACTACGAGCAGTACTTC. The encoded protein is CASNQVPEGYYEQYF.

This CDR3 is CASSETGALYSNQPQHF. CDR3 DNA sequence: TGTGCCAGCAGTGAAACAGGGGCCCTATATAGCAATCAGCCCCAGCATTTT. The chain employs TRBV2 and TRBJ1-5; 7 nucleotides line up with TRBD1. The ends lost 2 bases at V and 0 bases at J; junction bases unmatched: 7. The CDR3 totals 17 residues. Germline V gene lookup returns CDR1 SNHLY and CDR2 FYNNEI.

This chain uses TRBV6-4 with TRBJ1-1; 11 bases match TRBD1. The CDR3 extends over 17 amino acids. Germline V gene data show CDR1 as MRHNA and CDR2 as SNTAGT. V was clipped by 5 bases and J by 0 bases; unmatched bases: 8. The CDR3 loop is CASSPHGQGALNTEAFF. The CDR3 nucleotides are TGTGCCAGCAGTCCCCACGGACAGGGGGCCCTGAACACTGAAGCTTTCTTT.

This clone has a handful of counts. V usage is TRBV6-5 and J usage is TRBJ1-4; 7 bases align to TRBD1. The CDR3 spans 13 residues. Losses at the gene ends were 7 bases for V and 5 bases for J; bases not matched to a gene: 4. Germline CDR1 is MNHEY and CDR2 is SVGAGI. CDR3 amino acids: CASKGAKNEKLFF. The CDR3 DNA sequence: TGTGCCAGCAAGGGGGCAAAGAATGAAAAACTGTTTTTT.

The chain carries TRBV5-1 and TRBJ2-7, with D tentatively TRBD2 (6 bases). From germline, CDR1 is SGHRS and CDR2 YFSETQ. The CDR3 runs to 15 residues. V was cut by 4 bases and J by 2 bases, with 16 bases left in between. The CDR3, as DNA: TGCGCCAGCAGCCCGGGGGACTCGACCGCCTACGAGCAGTACTTC. Protein product: CASSPGDSTAYEQYF.

V is TRBV4-1 and J is TRBJ2-4; D remains ambiguous. The CDR3 extends over 15 amino acids. Germline V lookup: CDR1 MGHRA, CDR2 YSYEKL. The V and J ends lost 4 bases and 5 bases respectively, with 15 bases between them. CDR3 residues: CASSPRGLIQNIQYF. The DNA for the CDR3 is TGCGCCAGCAGCCCGCGTGGTCTTATCCAAAACATTCAGTACTTC.

The chain is built from TRBV15 and TRBJ2-5, with D perhaps matching TRBD1 (6 bases). This CDR3 comprises 13 residues. Per the germline V gene, CDR1 is LNHNV and CDR2 is YYDKDF (reference sequence). The V gene lost 5 bases and the J gene lost 5 bases, with 12 bases spanning the gap. CDR3 sequence reads: CATSLTGSETQYF. The CDR3 DNA follows: TGTGCCACCAGCTTAACAGGGTCGGAGACCCAGTACTTC.

The chain is built from TRBV3-1 (or the pseudogene TRBV3-2) and TRBJ2-7, with TRBD2 identical over 7 bases. Germline trimming cut 8 bases from V and 6 bases from J; bases unmatched to any gene: 10. CDR1 LGHDT and CDR2 YNNKEL come from the germline V gene (reference sequence). The CDR3 is 13 residues long. The CDR3 nucleotides read TGTGCCAGCCGGCGGGGAGGGACGGGCGAGCAGTACTTC. This codes for CASRRGGTGEQYF.

This clone was found a few times. The chain carries TRBV12-3 or TRBV12-4 and TRBJ1-1; no reliable D call. The CDR3 is 13 amino acids. V was clipped by 1 base and J by 4 bases, with 7 bases between them. The CDR3 spells CASSLGAPTEAFF. DNA of the CDR3: TGTGCCAGCAGTTTAGGGGCCCCCACTGAAGCTTTCTTT.

This sequence joins TRBV4-1 and TRBJ2-1; the match to TRBD1 covers 12 bases. After removal of 4 bases from V and 5 bases from J, the junction contained 9 bases not matched to a gene. In germline, CDR1 is MGHRA, CDR2 YSYEKL. CDR3 length: 17 residues. The chain's CDR3 is CASSLLSGQGAHNEQFF. The CDR3 DNA reads TGCGCCAGCAGCCTTCTATCGGGACAGGGGGCACACAATGAGCAGTTCTTC.

V and J are TRBV5-1 and TRBJ1-6, with D possibly TRBD1 on 6 matching bases. Germline V gene data show CDR1 as SGHRS and CDR2 as YFSETQ. The ends were cut back, 4 bases at V and 9 bases at J, with 17 bases in the middle. The CDR3 length is 15 residues. The CDR3 DNA reads as TGCGCCAGCAGCCCGGGTCAGGGGATAGTTTCACCCCTCCACTTT. Translated: CASSPGQGIVSPLHF.

V usage is TRBV19 and J usage is TRBJ1-5; D remains ambiguous. Trimming took off 5 bases at V and 0 bases at J, with 5 bases between the two ends. The CDR3 contains 13 residues. Germline V lookup: CDR1 LNHDA, CDR2 SQIVND (reference sequence). CDR3 region: CASSRDSNQPQHF. The CDR3 DNA reads TGTGCCAGTAGTCGAGATAGCAATCAGCCCCAGCATTTT. Together with reference TRBV19 and TRBJ1-5, the CDR3 gives the full variable domain: DGGITQSPKYLFRKEGQNVTLSCEQNLNHDAMYWYRQDPGQGLRLIYYSQIVNDFQKGDIAEGYSVSREKKESFPLTVTSAQKNPTAFYLCASSRDSNQPQHFGDGTRLSIL.

V and J are TRBV23-1 and TRBJ2-7; 7 nucleotides align to TRBD1. TRBV23-1 is recorded as an ORF, its role being uncertain. The CDR3 totals 15 residues. J was trimmed by 1 base and V by 1 base; bases with no gene match: 4. The DNA of the CDR3 is TGCGCCAGCAGTCAATACAGGGGACCTTCCTACGAGCAGTACTTC. Translation gives CASSQYRGPSYEQYF.

The chain recombines TRBV30 with TRBJ1-1, with D possibly TRBD1 on 5 matching bases. Germline V lookup: CDR1 GTSNPN, CDR2 SVGIG (reference sequence). The CDR3 has 18 amino acids. The V end was cut by 0 bases, the J end by 4 bases, with 24 bases between. CDR3 nucleotides: TGTGCCTGGAGTGTATTGTTCCGAATTGGGGGGAGGGTCACTGAAGCTTTCTTT. Its translation: CAWSVLFRIGGRVTEAFF.